This T cell receptor beta chain was retrieved from a study of OX40 agonist ivuxolimab in advanced cancers. The wider study: The study treated patients with ivuxolimab, an agonistic anti-OX40 (CD134) antibody. Three patients showed partial responses: one hepatocellular carcinoma and two cutaneous melanoma cases.

Method: immunoSEQ multiplex PCR; TCRdb's copy keeps in-frame clones and lacks some. This table holds under 100,000 clones, roughly 89% found once. This CDR3 is 15 amino acids long. Per germline, CDR1 KGHSH and CDR2 LQKENI. V was clipped by 2 bases and J by 3 bases, with 13 bases between them. The TCR was taken from an adult with an advanced solid tumor such as melanoma, head and neck, liver or kidney cancer. This specimen consisted of CD4+ or CD8+ T cells sorted from blood, obtained in a trial of the OX40 agonist ivuxolimab. The chain links TRBV18 to TRBJ1-2; D uncertain. CDR3 sequence reads: CASSPIEGSDYGYTF. CDR3 sequence (DNA): TGTGCCAGCTCACCAATTGAGGGCTCGGACTATGGCTACACCTTC.